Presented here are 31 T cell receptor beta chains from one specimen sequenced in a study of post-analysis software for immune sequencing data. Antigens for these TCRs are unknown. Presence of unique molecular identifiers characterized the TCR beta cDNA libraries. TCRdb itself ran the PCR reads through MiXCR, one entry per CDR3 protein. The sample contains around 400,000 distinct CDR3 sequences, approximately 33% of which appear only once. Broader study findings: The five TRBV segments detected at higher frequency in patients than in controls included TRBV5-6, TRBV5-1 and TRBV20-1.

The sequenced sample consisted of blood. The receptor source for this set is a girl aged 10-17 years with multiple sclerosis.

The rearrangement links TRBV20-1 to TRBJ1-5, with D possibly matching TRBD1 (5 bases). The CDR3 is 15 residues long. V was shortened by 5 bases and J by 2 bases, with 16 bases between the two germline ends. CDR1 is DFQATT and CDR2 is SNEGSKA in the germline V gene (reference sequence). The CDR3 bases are TGCAGTGCTCACAGATTCCAGGGAGGCAATCAGCCCCAGCATTTT. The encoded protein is CSAHRFQGGNQPQHF.

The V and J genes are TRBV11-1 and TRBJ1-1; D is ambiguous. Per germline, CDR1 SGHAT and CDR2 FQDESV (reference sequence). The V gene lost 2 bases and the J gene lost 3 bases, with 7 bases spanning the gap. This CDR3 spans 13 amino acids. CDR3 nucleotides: TGTGCCAGCAGCTTAAACCAGGACACTGAAGCTTTCTTT. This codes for CASSLNQDTEAFF.

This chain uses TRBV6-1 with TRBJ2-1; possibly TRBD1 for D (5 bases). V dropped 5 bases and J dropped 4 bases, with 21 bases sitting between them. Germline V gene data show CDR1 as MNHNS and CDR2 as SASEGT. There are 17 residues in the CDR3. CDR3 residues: CASSTSLLRQIYNEQFF. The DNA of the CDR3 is TGTGCCAGCAGTACCTCCCTACTTCGACAGATTTACAATGAGCAGTTCTTC.

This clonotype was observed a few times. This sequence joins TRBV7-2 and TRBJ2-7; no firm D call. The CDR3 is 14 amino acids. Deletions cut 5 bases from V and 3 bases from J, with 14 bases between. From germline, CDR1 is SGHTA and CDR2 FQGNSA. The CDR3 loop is CASSPPWGNYEQYF. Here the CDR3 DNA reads TGTGCCAGCAGCCCCCCTTGGGGTAACTACGAGCAGTACTTC.

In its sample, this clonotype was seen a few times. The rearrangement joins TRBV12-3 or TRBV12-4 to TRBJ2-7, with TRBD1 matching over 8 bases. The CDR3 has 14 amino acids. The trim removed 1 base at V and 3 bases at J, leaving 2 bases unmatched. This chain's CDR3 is CASSLGGQVYEQYF. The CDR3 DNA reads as TGTGCCAGCAGTTTAGGGGGACAGGTCTACGAGCAGTACTTC.

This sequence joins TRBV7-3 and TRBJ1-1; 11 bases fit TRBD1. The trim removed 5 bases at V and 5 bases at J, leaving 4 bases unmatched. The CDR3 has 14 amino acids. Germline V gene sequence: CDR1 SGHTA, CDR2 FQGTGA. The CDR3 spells CASSRTGGKTEAFF. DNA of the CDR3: TGTGCCAGCAGCCGGACAGGGGGCAAGACTGAAGCTTTCTTT. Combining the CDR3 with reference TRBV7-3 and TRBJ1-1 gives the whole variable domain GAGVSQTPSNKVTEKGKYVELRCDPISGHTALYWYRQSLGQGPEFLIYFQGTGAADDSGLPNDRFFAVRPEGSVSTLKIQRTERGDSAVYLCASSRTGGKTEAFFGQGTRLTVV.

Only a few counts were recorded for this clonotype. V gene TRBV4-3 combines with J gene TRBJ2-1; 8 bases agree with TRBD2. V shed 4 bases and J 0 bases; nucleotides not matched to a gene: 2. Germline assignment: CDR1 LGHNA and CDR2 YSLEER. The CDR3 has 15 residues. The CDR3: CASSRGRSSYNEQFF. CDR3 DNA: TGCGCCAGCAGCCGCGGGAGGAGCTCCTACAATGAGCAGTTCTTC.

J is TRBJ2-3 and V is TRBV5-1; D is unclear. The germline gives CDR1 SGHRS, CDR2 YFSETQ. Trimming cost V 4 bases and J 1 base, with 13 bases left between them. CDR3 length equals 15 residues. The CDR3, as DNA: TGCGCCAGCAGCCTCCCGGACCTTGGCACAGATACGCAGTATTTT. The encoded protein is CASSLPDLGTDTQYF.

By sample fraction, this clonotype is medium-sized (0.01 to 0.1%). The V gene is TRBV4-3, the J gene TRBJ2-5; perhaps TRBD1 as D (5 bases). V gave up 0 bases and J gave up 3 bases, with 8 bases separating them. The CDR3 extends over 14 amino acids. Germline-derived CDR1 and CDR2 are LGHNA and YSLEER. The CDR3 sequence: CASSQEWGEETQYF. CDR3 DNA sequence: TGCGCCAGCAGCCAAGAGTGGGGCGAAGAGACCCAGTACTTC.

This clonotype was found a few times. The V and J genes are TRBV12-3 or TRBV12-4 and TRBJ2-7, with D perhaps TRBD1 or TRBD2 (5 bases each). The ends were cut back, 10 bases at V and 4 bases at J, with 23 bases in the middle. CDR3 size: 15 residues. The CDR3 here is CAITRRDRSGYEQYF. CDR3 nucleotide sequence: TGTGCCATCACCCGAAGGGACCGCTCGGGGTACGAGCAGTACTTC.

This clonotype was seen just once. CDR3 in DNA: TGCGCCAGCAGCAGGCGGGAGACAGAAGAGACCCAGTTCTTC. It specifies CASSRRETEETQFF. This chain uses TRBV5-1 with TRBJ2-1, with 7 bases that match TRBD2. From germline, CDR1 is SGHRS and CDR2 YFSETQ. The ends lost 4 bases at V and 13 bases at J; junction bases unmatched: 14. CDR3 length: 14 residues.

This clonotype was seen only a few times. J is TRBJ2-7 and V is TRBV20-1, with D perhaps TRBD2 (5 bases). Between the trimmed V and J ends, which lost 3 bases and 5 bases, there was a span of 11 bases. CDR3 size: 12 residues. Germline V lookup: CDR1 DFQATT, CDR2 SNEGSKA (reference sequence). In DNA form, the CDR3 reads TGCAGTGCTAGCATCACGGAGGACGAGCAGTACTTC. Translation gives CSASITEDEQYF.

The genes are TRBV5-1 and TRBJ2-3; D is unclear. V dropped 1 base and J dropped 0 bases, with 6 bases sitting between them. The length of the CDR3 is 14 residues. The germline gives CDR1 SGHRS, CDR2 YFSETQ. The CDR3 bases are TGCGCCAGCAGCTTGCGTGCAAGCACAGATACGCAGTATTTT. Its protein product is CASSLRASTDTQYF.

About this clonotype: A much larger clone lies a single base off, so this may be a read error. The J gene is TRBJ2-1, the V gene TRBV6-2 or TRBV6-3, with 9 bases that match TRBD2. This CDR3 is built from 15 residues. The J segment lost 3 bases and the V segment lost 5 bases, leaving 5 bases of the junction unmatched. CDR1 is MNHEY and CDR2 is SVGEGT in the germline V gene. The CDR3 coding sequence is TGTGCCAGCAGTAGTGCGGGGGGGAACTACAATGAGCAGTTCTTC. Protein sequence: CASSSAGGNYNEQFF.

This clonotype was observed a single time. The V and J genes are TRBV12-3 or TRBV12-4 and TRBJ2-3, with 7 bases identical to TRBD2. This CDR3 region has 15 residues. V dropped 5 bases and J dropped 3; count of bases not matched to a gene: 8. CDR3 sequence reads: CASSSGTTRTDTQYF. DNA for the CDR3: TGTGCCAGCAGTAGCGGGACTACTCGGACAGATACGCAGTATTTT.

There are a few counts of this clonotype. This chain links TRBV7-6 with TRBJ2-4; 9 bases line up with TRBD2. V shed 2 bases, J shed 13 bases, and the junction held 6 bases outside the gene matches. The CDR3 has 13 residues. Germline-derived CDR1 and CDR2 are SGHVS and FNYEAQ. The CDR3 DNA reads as TGTGCCAGCAGCTTATTGACTAGCGGAGAGCAGTACTTC. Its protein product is CASSLLTSGEQYF.

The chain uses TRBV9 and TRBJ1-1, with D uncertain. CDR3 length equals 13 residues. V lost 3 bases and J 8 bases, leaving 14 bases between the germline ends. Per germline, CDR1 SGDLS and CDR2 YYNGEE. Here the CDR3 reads CASSGTTRGEAFF. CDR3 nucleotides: TGTGCCAGCAGCGGAACCACCCGTGGGGAAGCTTTCTTT.

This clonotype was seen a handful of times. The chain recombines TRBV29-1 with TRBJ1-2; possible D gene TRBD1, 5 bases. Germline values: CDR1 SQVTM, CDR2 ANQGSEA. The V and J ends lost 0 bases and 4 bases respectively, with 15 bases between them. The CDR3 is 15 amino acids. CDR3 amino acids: CSVEEGPGRLYGYTF. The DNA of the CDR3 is TGCAGCGTTGAAGAGGGGCCGGGTAGACTCTATGGCTACACCTTC. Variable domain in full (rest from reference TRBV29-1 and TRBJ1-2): SAVISQKPSRDICQRGTSLTIQCQVDSQVTMMFWYRQQPGQSLTLIATANQGSEATYESGFVIDKFPISRPNLTFSTLTVSNMSPEDSSIYLCSVEEGPGRLYGYTFGSGTRLTVV.

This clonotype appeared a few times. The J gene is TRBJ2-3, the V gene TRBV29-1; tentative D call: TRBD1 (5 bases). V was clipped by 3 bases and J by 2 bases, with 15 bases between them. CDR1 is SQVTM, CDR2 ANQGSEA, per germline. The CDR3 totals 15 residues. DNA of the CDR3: TGCAGCGTTGATACCCCCAGGGAAGCCACAGATACGCAGTATTTT. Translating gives CSVDTPREATDTQYF.

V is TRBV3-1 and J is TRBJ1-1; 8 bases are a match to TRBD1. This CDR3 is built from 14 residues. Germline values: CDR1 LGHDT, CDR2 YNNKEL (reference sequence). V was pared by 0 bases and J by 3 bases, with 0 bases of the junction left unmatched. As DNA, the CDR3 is TGTGCCAGCAGCCAAGAGGACAGGGACACTGAAGCTTTCTTT. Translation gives CASSQEDRDTEAFF. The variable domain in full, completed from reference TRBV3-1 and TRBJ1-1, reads DTAVSQTPKYLVTQMGNDKSIKCEQNLGHDTMYWYKQDSKKFLKIMFSYNNKELIINETVPNRFSPKSPDKAHLNLHINSLELGDSAVYFCASSQEDRDTEAFFGQGTRLTVV.

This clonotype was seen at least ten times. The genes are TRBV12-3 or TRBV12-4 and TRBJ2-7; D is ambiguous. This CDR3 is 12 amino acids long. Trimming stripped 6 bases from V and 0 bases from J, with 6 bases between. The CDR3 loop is CASSLYSYEQYF. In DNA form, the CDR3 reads TGTGCCAGCAGCCTGTACTCCTACGAGCAGTACTTC.

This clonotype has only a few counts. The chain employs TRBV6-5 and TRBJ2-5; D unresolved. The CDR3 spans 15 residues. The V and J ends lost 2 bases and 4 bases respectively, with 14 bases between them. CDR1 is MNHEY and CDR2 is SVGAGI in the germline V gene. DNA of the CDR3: TGTGCCAGCAGTTACAAATCGGGCCGGGTAGAGACCCAGTACTTC. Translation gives CASSYKSGRVETQYF.

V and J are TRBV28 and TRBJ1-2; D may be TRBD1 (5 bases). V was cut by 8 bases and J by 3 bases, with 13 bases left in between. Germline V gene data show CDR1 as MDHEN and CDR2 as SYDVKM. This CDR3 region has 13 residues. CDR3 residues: CASRRAGYYGYTF. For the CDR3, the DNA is TGTGCCAGCCGGAGGGCAGGGTACTATGGCTACACCTTC.

In nucleotides, the CDR3 is TGTGCCAGCATGCCAATGGAGCGCAACACTGAAGCTTTCTTT. This encodes CASMPMERNTEAFF. The rearrangement links TRBV7-8 to TRBJ1-1; D is unresolved. The germline gives CDR1 SGHVS, CDR2 FQNEAQ. The CDR3 extends over 14 amino acids. Between the trimmed V and J ends, which lost 7 bases and 2 bases, there was a span of 14 bases.

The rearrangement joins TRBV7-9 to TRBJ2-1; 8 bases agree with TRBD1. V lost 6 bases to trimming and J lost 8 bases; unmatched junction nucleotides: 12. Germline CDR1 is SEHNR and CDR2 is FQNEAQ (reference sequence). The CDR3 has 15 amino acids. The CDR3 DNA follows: TGTGCCAGCAGTCTCCTCAGGGGGCCCGGGGATGAGCAGTTCTTC. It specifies CASSLLRGPGDEQFF.

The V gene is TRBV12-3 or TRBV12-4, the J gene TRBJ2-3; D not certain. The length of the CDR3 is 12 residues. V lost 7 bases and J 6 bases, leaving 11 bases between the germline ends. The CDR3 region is CASNILGDTQYF. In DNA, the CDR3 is TGTGCCAGCAATATCCTGGGCGATACGCAGTATTTT.

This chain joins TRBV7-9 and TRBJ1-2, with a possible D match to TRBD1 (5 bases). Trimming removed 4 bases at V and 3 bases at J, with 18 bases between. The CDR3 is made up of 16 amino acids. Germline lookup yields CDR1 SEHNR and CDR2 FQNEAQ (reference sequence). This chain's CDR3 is CASSSHGGGWDYGYTF. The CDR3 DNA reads TGTGCCAGCAGCTCCCATGGGGGGGGATGGGACTATGGCTACACCTTC. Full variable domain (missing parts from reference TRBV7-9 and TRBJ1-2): DTGVSQNPRHKITKRGQNVTFRCDPISEHNRLYWYRQTLGQGPEFLTYFQNEAQLEKSRLLSDRFSAERPKGSFSTLEIQRTEQGDSAMYLCASSSHGGGWDYGYTFGSGTRLTVV.

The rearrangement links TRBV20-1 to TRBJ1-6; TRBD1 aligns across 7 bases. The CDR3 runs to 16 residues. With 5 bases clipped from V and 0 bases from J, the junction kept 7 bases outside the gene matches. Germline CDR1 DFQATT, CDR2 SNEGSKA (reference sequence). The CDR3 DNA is TGCAGTGCTCGGGACAGCGAGAGCTCCTATAATTCACCCCTCCACTTT. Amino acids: CSARDSESSYNSPLHF.

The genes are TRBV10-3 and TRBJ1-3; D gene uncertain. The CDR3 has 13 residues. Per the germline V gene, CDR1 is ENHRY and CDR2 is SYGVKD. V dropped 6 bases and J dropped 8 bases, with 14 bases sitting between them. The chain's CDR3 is CAIRSVRPDTIYF. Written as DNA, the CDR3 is TGTGCCATCAGAAGCGTTCGCCCGGACACCATATATTTT.

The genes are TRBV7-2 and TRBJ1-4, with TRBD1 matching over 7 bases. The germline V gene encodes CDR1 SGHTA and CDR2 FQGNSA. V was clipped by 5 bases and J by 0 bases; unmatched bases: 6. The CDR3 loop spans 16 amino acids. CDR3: CASSLGQFATNEKLFF. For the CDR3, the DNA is TGTGCCAGCAGCCTGGGACAGTTTGCAACTAATGAAAAACTGTTTTTT.

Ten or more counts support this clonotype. The DNA of the CDR3 is TGTGCCAGCTCACTCCTAGCGGGGGAAGAGACCCAGTACTTC. This gives the protein CASSLLAGEETQYF. This chain connects TRBV3-1 to TRBJ2-5, with 10 bases fitting TRBD2. This CDR3 has 14 amino acids. From germline, CDR1 is LGHDT and CDR2 YNNKEL (reference sequence). Trimming removed 8 bases from V and 3 bases from J; junction bases left unmatched: 6.